The sequence of this T cell receptor beta chain was determined in a study of blood T cell repertoires in COVID-19. Overall study context: Material from acute and convalescent COVID-19 was sourced from the United States, Italy and Spain.

Here immunoSEQ multiplex PCR was the method, and the copy in TCRdb shows in-frame clones only, minus some. The sample shows approximately 40,000 clones, more than 70% of them seen only once. V was trimmed by 3 bases and J by 0 bases, leaving 6 bases between them. CDR1 and CDR2 (germline): LGHDT, YNNKEL (reference sequence). This CDR3 spans 14 amino acids. The TCR comes from a human donor in a cohort sampled during active COVID-19. The sequenced sample consisted of peripheral blood. V and J are TRBV3-1 (or the pseudogene TRBV3-2) and TRBJ1-3, with D hard to call. The CDR3: CASSQGYSGNTIYF. CDR3 nucleotide sequence: TGTGCCAGCAGCCAGGGCTACTCTGGAAACACCATATATTTT.